These T cell receptor beta chains were read from a single sample in a study of Graves' ophthalmopathy and Graves' hyperthyroidism. TCRdb re-called the multiplex PCR reads with MiXCR, one entry per CDR3 protein. In the table there are about 700,000 distinct CDR3 sequences, roughly 40% of which are singletons. Sequenced sample: peripheral blood. These receptors were taken from an adult man with Graves' ophthalmopathy. CDR3s include the opening cysteine and the closing phenylalanine or tryptophan. Each record gives: J gene, V gene, clone size, D gene, CDR3 DNA, CDR3 protein. D genes are given only for firm matches. Clone size appears in some rows only: once, few, many, or a class for an expanded clone.

J: TRBJ1-6
V: TRBV5-6
size: few
D: .
DNA: TGTGCCAGCAGCTGGGGTTGGGAAAGGGGTTCACCCCTCCACTTT
CDR3: CASSWGWERGSPLHF

J: TRBJ1-2
V: TRBV29-1
size: many
D: TRBD1
DNA: TGCAGCGTTGTAAAGACAGGGGTTGGCTACACCTTC
CDR3: CSVVKTGVGYTF

J: TRBJ2-2
V: TRBV6-6
size: many
D: .
DNA: TGTGCCAGCAGTTATGCTCGGGAGCTGTTTTTT
CDR3: CASSYARELFF

J: TRBJ1-5
V: TRBV24-1
size: many
D: .
DNA: TGTGCCACCAGTGACCAAACTGAGCCCCAGCATTTT
CDR3: CATSDQTEPQHF

J: TRBJ1-2
V: TRBV2
size: .
D: .
DNA: TGTGCCGGCCGGGACACATATGGCTACACCTTC
CDR3: CAGRDTYGYTF

J: TRBJ1-1
V: TRBV2
size: .
D: .
DNA: TGTGCCAGCAGTGCGGGGGGTAGTATCGGGACTGAAGCTTTCTTT
CDR3: CASSAGGSIGTEAFF

J: TRBJ1-5
V: TRBV7-8
size: many
D: TRBD1
DNA: TGTGCCAGCAGCTCCCGGACAGGGACTAGCAATCAGCCCCAGCATTTT
CDR3: CASSSRTGTSNQPQHF

J: TRBJ1-5
V: TRBV12-3/TRBV12-4
size: .
D: .
DNA: TGTGCCAGCAGCTCCACTCCGACACCCGGGGGGGTGTTAAATCAGCCCCAGCATTTT
CDR3: CASSSTPTPGGVLNQPQHF

J: TRBJ2-7
V: TRBV7-9
size: .
D: TRBD2
DNA: TGTGCCAGCAGCTTTGATAGCGGGGGGTCCCACGAGCAGTACTTC
CDR3: CASSFDSGGSHEQYF

J: TRBJ1-3
V: TRBV25-1
size: .
D: TRBD1
DNA: TGTGCCAGCAGCTTTGGACAGGGGGCGTTGAGTGGAAACACCATATATTTT
CDR3: CASSFGQGALSGNTIYF

J: TRBJ2-6
V: TRBV29-1
size: many
D: TRBD2
DNA: TGCAGCGTTTTCCAGCGGGAGGTTCTTTCAGGGGCCAACGTCCTGACTTTC
CDR3: CSVFQREVLSGANVLTF

J: TRBJ2-5
V: TRBV2
size: .
D: .
DNA: TGTGCCAGCAGAACAGCGGCCCTGCTCCAAGAGACCCAGTACTTC
CDR3: CASRTAALLQETQYF

J: TRBJ1-5
V: TRBV7-9
size: .
D: .
DNA: TGCGCCAGCAGCCAACCCCACCCAGGGGTTAGCAATCAGCCCCAGCATTTT
CDR3: CASSQPHPGVSNQPQHF

J: TRBJ1-1
V: TRBV7-9
size: .
D: .
DNA: TGTGCCAGCAGTTTTACCCCATCCCGGGGCCCGGGGGGCACTGAAGCTTTCTTT
CDR3: CASSFTPSRGPGGTEAFF

J: TRBJ2-3
V: TRBV24-1
size: once
D: .
DNA: TGTGCCACCAGCCTGACTGGGTCCGGTGGAGATACGCAGTATTTT
CDR3: CATSLTGSGGDTQYF

J: TRBJ1-4
V: TRBV20-1
size: .
D: .
DNA: TGCAGTGCCAGCAGCCCAGGAGGGTCTGAAAAACTGTTTTTT
CDR3: CSASSPGGSEKLFF

J: TRBJ2-5
V: TRBV10-3
size: .
D: .
DNA: TGTGCCAGCTCACCATATCAGGGAAAGACCCAGTACTTC
CDR3: CASSPYQGKTQYF

J: TRBJ1-4
V: TRBV10-3
size: .
D: TRBD1
DNA: TGTGCCAGCAGCTCCAGGGGGCTAGATGAAAAACTGTTTTTT
CDR3: CASSSRGLDEKLFF

J: TRBJ2-5
V: TRBV10-3
size: .
D: TRBD2
DNA: TGTGCCATCGGAAGCGGGGGTAACACCGGGGAGACCCAGTACTTC
CDR3: CAIGSGGNTGETQYF

J: TRBJ2-7
V: TRBV10-3
size: .
D: .
DNA: TGTGCCATCAGTCAGAGCCAGGGGGGTCCTGAGCAGTACTTC
CDR3: CAISQSQGGPEQYF

J: TRBJ2-3
V: TRBV10-1
size: .
D: TRBD2
DNA: TGCGCCAGCACCGGGACTAGCGCAGATACGCAGTATTTT
CDR3: CASTGTSADTQYF

J: TRBJ2-3
V: TRBV20-1
size: .
D: .
DNA: TGCAGTGCTACGCCAGGGAGGCGCACAGATACGCAGTATTTT
CDR3: CSATPGRRTDTQYF

J: TRBJ1-1
V: TRBV12-3/TRBV12-4
size: many
D: .
DNA: TGTGCCAGCAGTAACTCCGGGACCCGGAACACTGAAGCTTTCTTT
CDR3: CASSNSGTRNTEAFF

J: TRBJ2-5
V: TRBV12-3/TRBV12-4
size: .
D: TRBD2
DNA: TGTGCCAGTAGTTTTGGACTAGCGGGACCGCTACAAGAGACCCAGTACTTC
CDR3: CASSFGLAGPLQETQYF

J: TRBJ1-3
V: TRBV2
size: many
D: .
DNA: TGTGCCAGTAGCAGTAGGACTCTGAGAAACACCATATATTTT
CDR3: CASSSRTLRNTIYF

J: TRBJ1-1
V: TRBV9
size: .
D: TRBD1
DNA: TGTGCCAGCAGCGTTGCAGGGGGGATGGACACTGAAGCTTTCTTT
CDR3: CASSVAGGMDTEAFF

J: TRBJ1-3
V: TRBV19
size: many
D: .
DNA: TGTGCCACCGAGGTCCCTACTCGCTCTGGAAACACCATATATTTT
CDR3: CATEVPTRSGNTIYF

J: TRBJ1-2
V: TRBV6-5
size: .
D: .
DNA: TGTGCCAGCAGTTACTCCGCCAGGGGCCATGGCTACACCTTC
CDR3: CASSYSARGHGYTF

J: TRBJ2-7
V: TRBV28
size: .
D: TRBD2
DNA: TGTGCCAGCAGTTTATTTGGGCGGGAGGGCCGCTACGAGCAGTACTTC
CDR3: CASSLFGREGRYEQYF

J: TRBJ2-5
V: TRBV15
size: .
D: .
DNA: TGTGCCACCAGCAGAGAGGGACCCCGACAAGAGACCCAGTACTTC
CDR3: CATSREGPRQETQYF

J: TRBJ1-2
V: TRBV5-1
size: many
D: .
DNA: TGCGCCAGCAGCTTGGGCACGGACAGCTATGGCTACACCTTC
CDR3: CASSLGTDSYGYTF

J: TRBJ1-6
V: TRBV2
size: many
D: .
DNA: TGTGCCAGCAGTAGTTTACAGGGAGTATTTTCACCCCTCCACTTT
CDR3: CASSSLQGVFSPLHF

J: TRBJ1-6
V: TRBV29-1
size: many
D: TRBD1
DNA: TGCAGCGTCAGAACGGGACAGCATAATTCACCCCTCCACTTT
CDR3: CSVRTGQHNSPLHF

J: TRBJ1-1
V: TRBV19
size: .
D: TRBD1
DNA: TGTGCCTCAGGACAGGTCATGAACACTGAAGCTTTCTTT
CDR3: CASGQVMNTEAFF

J: TRBJ1-1
V: TRBV9
size: few
D: .
DNA: TGTGCCAGCAGCCAAGGCCCAGCTACTGAAGCTTTCTTT
CDR3: CASSQGPATEAFF

J: TRBJ2-5
V: TRBV11-2
size: few
D: .
DNA: TGTGCCAGCAGCTTAGATGACACCGGGACGGGGGAGACCCAGTACTTC
CDR3: CASSLDDTGTGETQYF

J: TRBJ2-5
V: TRBV5-4
size: .
D: TRBD1
DNA: TGTGCCAGCAAAGACTCCCGGGACAGGGGGCGCCGAGAGACCCAGTACTTC
CDR3: CASKDSRDRGRRETQYF

J: TRBJ2-2
V: TRBV7-2
size: .
D: .
DNA: TGTGCCAGCAGCGGGGGGCAACACGGGGAGCTGTTTTTT
CDR3: CASSGGQHGELFF

J: TRBJ2-6
V: TRBV7-3
size: .
D: .
DNA: TGTGCCAGCAGAAATCTCGGGTACGGGGCCAACGTCCTGACTTTC
CDR3: CASRNLGYGANVLTF

J: TRBJ1-1
V: TRBV15
size: .
D: TRBD1
DNA: TGTGCCACCAGCAGGGCCAAACAGGGGGCTAACACTGAAGCTTTCTTT
CDR3: CATSRAKQGANTEAFF

J: TRBJ2-5
V: TRBV7-9
size: few
D: TRBD2
DNA: TGCGCCAGCAGCCCCACACTAGCGGGGGGGCCGAAGACCCAGTACTTC
CDR3: CASSPTLAGGPKTQYF

J: TRBJ1-5
V: TRBV24-1
size: few
D: .
DNA: TGTGCCAGCAGTTTATACGGGGCAAGGACGGAGCCCCAGCATTTT
CDR3: CASSLYGARTEPQHF

J: TRBJ1-1
V: TRBV7-3
size: many
D: .
DNA: TGTGCCAGCAGCCTGAGTGGCGCACGGGGGACTGAAGCTTTCTTT
CDR3: CASSLSGARGTEAFF

J: TRBJ2-5
V: TRBV25-1
size: .
D: .
DNA: TGTGCCAGCAGTTCACCCTGGGAGAAAGAGACCCAGTACTTC
CDR3: CASSSPWEKETQYF

J: TRBJ1-2
V: TRBV7-9
size: many
D: .
DNA: TGTGCCACCTCCGAGGGTAGACCTAACTATGGCTACACCTTC
CDR3: CATSEGRPNYGYTF

J: TRBJ2-7
V: TRBV7-8
size: .
D: .
DNA: TGTGCCAGCAGCGAGCTGGGGGCAACACCCTACGAGCAGTACTTC
CDR3: CASSELGATPYEQYF

J: TRBJ2-5
V: TRBV7-9
size: .
D: .
DNA: TGTGCCAGCAGCCGAAATTCAGGGGGGCGGGAGACCCAGTACTTC
CDR3: CASSRNSGGRETQYF

J: TRBJ2-7
V: TRBV7-9
size: few
D: TRBD2
DNA: TGTGCCAGCAGCTCCGATAGACTAGCGGGAGGCCGCTCCTACGAGCAGTACTTC
CDR3: CASSSDRLAGGRSYEQYF